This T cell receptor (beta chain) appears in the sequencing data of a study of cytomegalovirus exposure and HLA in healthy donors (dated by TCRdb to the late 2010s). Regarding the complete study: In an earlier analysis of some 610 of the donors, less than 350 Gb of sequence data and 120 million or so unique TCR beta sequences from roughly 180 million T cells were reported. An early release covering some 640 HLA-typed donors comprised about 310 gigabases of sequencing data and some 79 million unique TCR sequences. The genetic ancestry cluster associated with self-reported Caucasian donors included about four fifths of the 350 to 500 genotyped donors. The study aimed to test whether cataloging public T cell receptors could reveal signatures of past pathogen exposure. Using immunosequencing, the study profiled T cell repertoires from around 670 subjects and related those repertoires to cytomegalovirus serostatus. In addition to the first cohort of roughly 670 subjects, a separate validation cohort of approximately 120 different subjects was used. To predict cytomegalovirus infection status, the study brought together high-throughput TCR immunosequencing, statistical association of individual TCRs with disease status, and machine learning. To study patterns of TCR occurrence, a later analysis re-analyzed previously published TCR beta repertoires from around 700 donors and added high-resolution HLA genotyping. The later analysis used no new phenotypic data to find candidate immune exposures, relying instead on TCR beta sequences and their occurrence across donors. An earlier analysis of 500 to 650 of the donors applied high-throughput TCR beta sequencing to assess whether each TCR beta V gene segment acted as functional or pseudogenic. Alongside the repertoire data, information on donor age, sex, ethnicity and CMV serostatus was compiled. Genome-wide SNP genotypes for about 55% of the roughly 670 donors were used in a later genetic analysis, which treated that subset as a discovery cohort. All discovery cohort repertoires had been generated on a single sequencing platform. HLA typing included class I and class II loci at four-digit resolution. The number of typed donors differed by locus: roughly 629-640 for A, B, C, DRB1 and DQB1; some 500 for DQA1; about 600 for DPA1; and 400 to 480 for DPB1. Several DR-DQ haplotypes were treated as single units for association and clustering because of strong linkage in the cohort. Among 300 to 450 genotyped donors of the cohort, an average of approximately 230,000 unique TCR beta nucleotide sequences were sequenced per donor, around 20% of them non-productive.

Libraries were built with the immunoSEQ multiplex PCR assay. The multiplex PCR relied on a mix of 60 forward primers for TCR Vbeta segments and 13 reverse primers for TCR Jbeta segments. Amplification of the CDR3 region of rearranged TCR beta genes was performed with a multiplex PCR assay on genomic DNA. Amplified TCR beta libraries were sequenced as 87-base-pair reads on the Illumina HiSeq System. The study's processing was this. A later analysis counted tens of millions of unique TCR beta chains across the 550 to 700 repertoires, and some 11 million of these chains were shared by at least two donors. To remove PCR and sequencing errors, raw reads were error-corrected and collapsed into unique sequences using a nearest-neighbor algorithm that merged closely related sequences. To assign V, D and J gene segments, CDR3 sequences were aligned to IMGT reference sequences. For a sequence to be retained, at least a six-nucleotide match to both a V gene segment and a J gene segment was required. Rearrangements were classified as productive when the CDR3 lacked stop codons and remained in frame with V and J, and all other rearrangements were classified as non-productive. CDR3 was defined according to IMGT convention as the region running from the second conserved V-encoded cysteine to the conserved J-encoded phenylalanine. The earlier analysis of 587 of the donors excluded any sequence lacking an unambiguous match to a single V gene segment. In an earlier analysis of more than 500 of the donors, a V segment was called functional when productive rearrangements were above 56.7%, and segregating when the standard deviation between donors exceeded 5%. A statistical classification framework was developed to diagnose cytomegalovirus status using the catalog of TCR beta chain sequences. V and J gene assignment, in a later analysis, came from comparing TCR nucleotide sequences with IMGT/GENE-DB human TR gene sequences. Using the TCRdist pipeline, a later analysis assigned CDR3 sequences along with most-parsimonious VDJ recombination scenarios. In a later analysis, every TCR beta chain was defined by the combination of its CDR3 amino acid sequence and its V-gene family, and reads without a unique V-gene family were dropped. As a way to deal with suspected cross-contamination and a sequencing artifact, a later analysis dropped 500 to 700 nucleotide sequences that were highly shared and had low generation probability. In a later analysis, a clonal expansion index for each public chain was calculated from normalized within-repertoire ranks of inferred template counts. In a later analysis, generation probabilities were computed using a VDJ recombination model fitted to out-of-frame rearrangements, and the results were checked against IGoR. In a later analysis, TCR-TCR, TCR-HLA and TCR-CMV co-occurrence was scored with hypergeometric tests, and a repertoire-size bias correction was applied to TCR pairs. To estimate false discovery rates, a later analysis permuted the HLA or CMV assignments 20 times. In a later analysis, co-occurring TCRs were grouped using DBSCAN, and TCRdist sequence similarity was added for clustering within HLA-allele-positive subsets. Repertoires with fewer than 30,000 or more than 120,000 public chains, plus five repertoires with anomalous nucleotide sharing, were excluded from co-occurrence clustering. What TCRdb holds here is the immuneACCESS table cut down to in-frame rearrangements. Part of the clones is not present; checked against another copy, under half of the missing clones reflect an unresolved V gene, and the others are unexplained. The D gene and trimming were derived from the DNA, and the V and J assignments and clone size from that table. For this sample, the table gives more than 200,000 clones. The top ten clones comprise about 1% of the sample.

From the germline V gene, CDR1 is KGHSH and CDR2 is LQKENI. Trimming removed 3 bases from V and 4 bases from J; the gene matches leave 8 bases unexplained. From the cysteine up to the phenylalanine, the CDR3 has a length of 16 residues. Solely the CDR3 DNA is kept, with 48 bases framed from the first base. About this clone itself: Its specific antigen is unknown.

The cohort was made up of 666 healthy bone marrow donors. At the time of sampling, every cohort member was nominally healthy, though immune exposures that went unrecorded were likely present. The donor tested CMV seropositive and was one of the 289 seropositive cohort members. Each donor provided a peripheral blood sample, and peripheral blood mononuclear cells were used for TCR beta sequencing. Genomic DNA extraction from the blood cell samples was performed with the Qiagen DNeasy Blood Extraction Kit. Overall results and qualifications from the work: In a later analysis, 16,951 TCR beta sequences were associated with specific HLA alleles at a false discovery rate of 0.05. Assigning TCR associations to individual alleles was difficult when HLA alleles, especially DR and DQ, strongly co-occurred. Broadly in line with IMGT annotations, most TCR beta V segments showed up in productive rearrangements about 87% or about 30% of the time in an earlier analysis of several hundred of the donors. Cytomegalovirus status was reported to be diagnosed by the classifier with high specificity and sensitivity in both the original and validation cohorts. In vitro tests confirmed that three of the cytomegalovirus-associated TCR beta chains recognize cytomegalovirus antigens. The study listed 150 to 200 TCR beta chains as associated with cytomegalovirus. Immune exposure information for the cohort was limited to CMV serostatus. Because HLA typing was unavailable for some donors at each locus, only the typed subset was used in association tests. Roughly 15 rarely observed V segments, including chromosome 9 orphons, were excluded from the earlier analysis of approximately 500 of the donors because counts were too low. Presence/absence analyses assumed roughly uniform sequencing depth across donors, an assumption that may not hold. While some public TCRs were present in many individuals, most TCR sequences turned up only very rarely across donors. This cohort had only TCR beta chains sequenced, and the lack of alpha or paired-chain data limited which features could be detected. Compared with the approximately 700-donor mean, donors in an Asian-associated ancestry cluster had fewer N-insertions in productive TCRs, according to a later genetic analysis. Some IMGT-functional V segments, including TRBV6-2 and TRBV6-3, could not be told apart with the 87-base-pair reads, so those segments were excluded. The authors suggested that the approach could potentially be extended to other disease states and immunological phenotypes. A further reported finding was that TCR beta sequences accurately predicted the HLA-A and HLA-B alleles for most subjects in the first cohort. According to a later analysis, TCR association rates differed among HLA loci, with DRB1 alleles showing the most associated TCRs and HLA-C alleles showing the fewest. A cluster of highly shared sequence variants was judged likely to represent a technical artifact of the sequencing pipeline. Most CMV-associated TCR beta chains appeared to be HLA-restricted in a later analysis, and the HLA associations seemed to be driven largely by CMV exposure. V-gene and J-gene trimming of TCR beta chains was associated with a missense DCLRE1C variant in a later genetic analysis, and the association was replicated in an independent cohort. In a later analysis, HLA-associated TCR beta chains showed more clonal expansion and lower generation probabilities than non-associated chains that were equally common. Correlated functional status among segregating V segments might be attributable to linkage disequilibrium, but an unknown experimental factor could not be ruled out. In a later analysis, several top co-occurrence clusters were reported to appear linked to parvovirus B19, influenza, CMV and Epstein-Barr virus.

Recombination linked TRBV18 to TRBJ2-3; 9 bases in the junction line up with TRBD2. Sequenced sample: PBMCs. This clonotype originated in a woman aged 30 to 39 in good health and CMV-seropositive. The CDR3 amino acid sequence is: CASSPNRGGASDTQYF. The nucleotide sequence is TGTGCCAGCTCACCGAATCGCGGGGGGGCATCAGATACGCAGTATTTT.